The entry that follows covers one T cell receptor (beta chain) sequence. The antigen is undetermined. The CDR3 sequence is 16 residues long. V lost 6 bases and J lost 1; bases outside the gene matches: 8. CDR1 is LGHNA and CDR2 is YNFKEQ in the germline V gene. The data are from a study of cytomegalovirus exposure and HLA in healthy donors. Study-wide findings and caveats: The authors assumed roughly uniform sequencing depth across donors for presence/absence analyses. According to a later analysis, donors in an Asian-associated ancestry cluster reportedly had fewer N-insertions than the approximately 730-donor mean. Clonal expansion was found to be greater in HLA-associated TCR beta chains than in equally common others in a later analysis. Sequencing likely caused a cluster of highly shared sequence variants.

The PCR ran on 60 Vbeta and 13 Jbeta primers. Measured with immunoSEQ multiplex PCR; TCRdb has only the in-frame clones, and not every one. Its table records 100,000 or so clones. The rearrangement links TRBV4-2 to TRBJ2-2, with TRBD2 identical over 7 bases. The TCR sequence derives from a man aged 45-65 years in good health and CMV-seronegative. Source material: PBMCs. The CDR3 loop reads CASSLASSGNTGELFF. CDR3 DNA: TGTGCCAGCAGTCTTGCGTCTAGCGGGAACACCGGGGAGCTGTTTTTT.